This T cell receptor beta chain was recovered during a study of blood T cell repertoires in COVID-19. About the study: PBMCs, B-cell-depleted T cells, or T cells provided the cDNA or gDNA that made up the material.

CDR1 and CDR2 from the germline V gene are SGHTA and FQGNSA. CDR3 size: 15 residues. V lost 1 base and J 0 bases, leaving 6 bases between the germline ends. The method was immunoSEQ multiplex PCR; TCRdb's version includes in-frame clones alone and lacks a portion of them. Counted here are about 190,000 clones, roughly four fifths occurring once; the ten biggest clones make up about an eighth. This clonotype originated in a woman in her fifties or sixties with acute or convalescent COVID-19. The genes are TRBV7-2 and TRBJ2-2; D perhaps matches TRBD2 (6 bases). Sequenced sample: peripheral blood. The CDR3 nucleotides read TGTGCCAGCAGCTTAGGCGGGGCGAACACCGGGGAGCTGTTTTTT. Protein sequence: CASSLGGANTGELFF.